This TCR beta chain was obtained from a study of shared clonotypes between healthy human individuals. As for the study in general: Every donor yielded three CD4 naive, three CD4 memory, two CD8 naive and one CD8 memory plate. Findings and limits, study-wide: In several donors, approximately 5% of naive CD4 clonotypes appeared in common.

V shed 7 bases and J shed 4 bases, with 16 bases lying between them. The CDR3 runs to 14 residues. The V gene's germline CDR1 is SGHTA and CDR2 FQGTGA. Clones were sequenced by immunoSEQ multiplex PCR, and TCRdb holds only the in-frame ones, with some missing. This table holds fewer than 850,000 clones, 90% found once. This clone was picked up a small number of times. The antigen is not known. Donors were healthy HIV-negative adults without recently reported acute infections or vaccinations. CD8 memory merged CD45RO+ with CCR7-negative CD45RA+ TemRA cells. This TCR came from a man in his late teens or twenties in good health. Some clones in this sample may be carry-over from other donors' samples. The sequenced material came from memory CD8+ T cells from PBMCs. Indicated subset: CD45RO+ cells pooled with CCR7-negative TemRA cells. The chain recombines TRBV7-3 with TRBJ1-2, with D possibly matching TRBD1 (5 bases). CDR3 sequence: CASTPTGTLYGYTF. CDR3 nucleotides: TGTGCCAGCACCCCCACGGGGACGCTCTATGGCTACACCTTC. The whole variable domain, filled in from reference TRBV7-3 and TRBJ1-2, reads GAGVSQTPSNKVTEKGKYVELRCDPISGHTALYWYRQSLGQGPEFLIYFQGTGAADDSGLPNDRFFAVRPEGSVSTLKIQRTERGDSAVYLCASTPTGTLYGYTFGSGTRLTVV.